These 4 T cell receptor beta chains came from one sample sequenced in a study of cytomegalovirus exposure and HLA in healthy donors. TCRdb keeps only in-frame clones here, not all; method: immunoSEQ multiplex PCR. The sample consists of about 130,000 clones, about 96% of them appearing once. Material for sequencing was PBMCs. These receptors were obtained from a man between 18 and 35 years old in good health and CMV-seronegative.

This chain joins TRBV5-6 and TRBJ2-3, with D possibly being TRBD2 (6 bases). This CDR3 region has 13 residues. Deletions cut 0 bases from V and 4 bases from J, with 6 bases between. CDR1 SGHDT and CDR2 YYEEEE come from the germline V gene. In DNA form, the CDR3 reads TGTGCCAGCAGCTTGGGACTAGCAGATACGCAGTATTTT. As protein: CASSLGLADTQYF.

The J gene is TRBJ2-5, the V gene TRBV14, with 9 bases fitting TRBD1. The CDR3 has 16 amino acids. V was pared by 5 bases and J by 2 bases, with 9 bases of the junction left unmatched. The V gene's germline CDR1 is SGHDN and CDR2 FVKESK. The DNA for the CDR3 is TGTGCCAGCAGCAGAGATACAGGGGGCTTACAAGAGACCCAGTACTTC. It codes for CASSRDTGGLQETQYF.

This chain joins TRBV7-9 and TRBJ1-5, with D possibly matching TRBD1 (5 bases). V was shortened by 4 bases and J by 5 bases, with 9 bases between the two germline ends. Germline values: CDR1 SEHNR, CDR2 FQNEAQ (reference sequence). The CDR3 length is 13 residues. CDR3 nucleotide sequence: TGTGCCAGCAGCTCCGGGACTGATCAGCCCCAGCATTTT. It is translated as CASSSGTDQPQHF.

CDR3 nucleotide sequence: TGTGCCAGCAGTCTTACAGGGGTAGCCAAAAACATTCAGTACTTC. Its translation is CASSLTGVAKNIQYF. The chain couples TRBV28 to TRBJ2-4; 7 bases match TRBD1. The germline gives CDR1 MDHEN, CDR2 SYDVKM. The CDR3 sequence is 15 residues long. After removal of 5 bases from V and 0 bases from J, the junction contained 4 bases not matched to a gene.